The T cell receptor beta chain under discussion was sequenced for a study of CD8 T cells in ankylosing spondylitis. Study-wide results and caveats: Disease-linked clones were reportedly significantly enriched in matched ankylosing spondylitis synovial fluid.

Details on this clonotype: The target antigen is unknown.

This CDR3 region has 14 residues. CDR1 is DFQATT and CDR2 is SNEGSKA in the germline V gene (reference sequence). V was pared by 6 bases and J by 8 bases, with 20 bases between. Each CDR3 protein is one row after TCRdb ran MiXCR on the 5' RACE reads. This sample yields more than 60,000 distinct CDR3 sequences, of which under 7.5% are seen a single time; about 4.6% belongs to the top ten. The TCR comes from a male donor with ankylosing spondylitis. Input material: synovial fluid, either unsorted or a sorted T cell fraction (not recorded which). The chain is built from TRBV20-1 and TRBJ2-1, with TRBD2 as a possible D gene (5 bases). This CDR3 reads CSAPTRFPPHEQFF. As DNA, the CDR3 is TGCAGTGCCCCCACTAGATTCCCCCCCCATGAGCAGTTCTTC.